The entry below describes one T cell receptor (beta chain). Its antigen remains unknown. Through a sample-barcoded 5' primer and a J-beta primer mix, a second PCR was run for roughly 7 to 12 cycles. TCRdb fed the 5' RACE reads into MiXCR, producing one record per CDR3 protein. This sample has some 900,000 distinct CDR3 sequences; around 49% occur once, and the top ten carry roughly 12%. This record comes from a study of blood T cells in healthy people across ages. Study details: Template switching captured about one barcoded beta molecule per two T cells. Overall study results and limits: Versus aged donors, long-lived donors had higher diversity and more naive CD4+ cells.

Isolated PBMCs totaled at least 6.5 million in each sample. The CDR3 consists of 14 residues. Trimming left V 5 bases short and J 4 bases short, with 13 bases between. The germline gives CDR1 LGHNT, CDR2 FRNRAP. The chain is built from TRBV12-5 and TRBJ2-3, with unresolved D. Sequencing was carried out using blood. The sequence came from a man in his thirties or forties in good health. The CDR3 sequence is CASGPPAPADTQYF. The CDR3 bases are TGTGCTAGTGGTCCCCCGGCGCCTGCAGATACGCAGTATTTT.